What follows describes a single TCR beta chain. Its antigen is undetermined. This sample was included in a study of shared clonotypes between healthy human individuals. Study-wide context: There were three CD4 naive, three CD4 memory, two CD8 naive and one CD8 memory plates per donor. General observations from the study: A generally larger estimated richness was seen in naive subsets than in memory subsets. The donor pool, a small one, limited the genetic and exposure-history diversity represented.

In the CD4+ fraction, cells were divided into CD45RA+ naive and CD45RA-negative memory subsets. TCRdb's table, derived via immunoSEQ multiplex PCR, lists solely in-frame clones and lacks some. The repertoire includes about 2 million clones, 95% of them detected once, and around 0.13% sits in the top ten. The V gene lost 0 bases and the J gene lost 2 bases, with 10 bases spanning the gap. Germline CDR1 SGHVS, CDR2 FQNEAQ. The CDR3 is 15 amino acids. Sequenced sample: naive CD4+ T cells sorted from blood. Subset defined: CD45RA+ positively selected. The rearrangement uses TRBV7-8 and TRBJ1-2; D may be TRBD1 (5 bases). The source of this sequence is a man aged 18-30 years in good health. This CDR3 reads CASSLAVAGNYGYTF. CDR3 nucleotides: TGTGCCAGCAGCTTAGCGGTTGCAGGGAACTATGGCTACACCTTC.